This T cell receptor (beta chain) was sequenced for a study of T cells in Graves' hyperthyroidism and ophthalmopathy. In its sample, this clonotype was seen many times. Its antigen is currently unknown. Clinical symptoms, serum thyroxine, TRAb, thyroid ultrasound and orbital computed tomography informed diagnoses. Broader study findings: The model predicted ophthalmopathy a median roughly six months before onset. Expanded thyroid clonotypes (above 0.001) were mostly also found in blood.

RNA transcripts yielded amplified TCR beta CDR3 regions. HTBI primers were the set used in a first-round RT-PCR of the TCR CDR3. One entry per CDR3 protein, called by TCRdb with MiXCR from the multiplex PCR reads. The table includes some 350,000 distinct CDR3 sequences, around 13% detected once. V was trimmed by 4 bases and J by 4 bases, leaving 14 bases between them. This CDR3 has 15 amino acids. CDR1 and CDR2 (germline): SNHLY, FYNNEI. The chain employs TRBV2 and TRBJ2-1; TRBD1 might be the D (6 bases). Material: blood. The TCR sequence derives from a woman between 40 and 55 years old with Graves' ophthalmopathy. The CDR3 coding sequence is TGTGCCAGCAGTGTTAGACAGGACGGGTACAATGAGCAGTTCTTC. Protein: CASSVRQDGYNEQFF. Complete variable domain (other parts from reference TRBV2 and TRBJ2-1): EPEVTQTPSHQVTQMGQEVILRCVPISNHLYFYWYRQILGQKVEFLVSFYNNEISEKSEIFDDQFSVERPDGSNFTLKIRSTKLEDSAMYFCASSVRQDGYNEQFFGPGTRLTVL.